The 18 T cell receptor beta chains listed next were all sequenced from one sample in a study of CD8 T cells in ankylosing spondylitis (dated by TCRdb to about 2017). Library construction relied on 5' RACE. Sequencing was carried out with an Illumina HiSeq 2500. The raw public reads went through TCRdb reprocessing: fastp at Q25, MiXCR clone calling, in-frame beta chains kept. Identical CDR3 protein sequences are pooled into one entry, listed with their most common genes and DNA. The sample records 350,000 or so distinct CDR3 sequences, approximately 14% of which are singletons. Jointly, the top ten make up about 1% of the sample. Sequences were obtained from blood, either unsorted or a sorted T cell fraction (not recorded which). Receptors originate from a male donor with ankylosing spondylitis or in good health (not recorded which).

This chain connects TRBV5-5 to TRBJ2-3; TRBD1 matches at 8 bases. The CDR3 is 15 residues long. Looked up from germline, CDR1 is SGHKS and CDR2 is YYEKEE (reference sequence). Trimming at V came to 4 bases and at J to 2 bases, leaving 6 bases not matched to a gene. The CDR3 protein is CASSPAGQDTDTQYF. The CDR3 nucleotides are TGTGCCAGCAGCCCCGCGGGACAGGACACAGATACGCAGTATTTT.

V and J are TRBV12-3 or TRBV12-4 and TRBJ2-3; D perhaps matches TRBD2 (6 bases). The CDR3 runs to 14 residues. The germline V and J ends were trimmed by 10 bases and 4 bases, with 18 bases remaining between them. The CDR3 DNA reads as TGTGCCACCGGCGAGAGGAGGGGTCCAGATACGCAGTATTTT. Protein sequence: CATGERRGPDTQYF.

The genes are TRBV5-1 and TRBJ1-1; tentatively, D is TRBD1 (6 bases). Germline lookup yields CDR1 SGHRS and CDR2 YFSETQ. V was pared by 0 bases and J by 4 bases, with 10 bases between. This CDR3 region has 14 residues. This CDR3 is CASSLVGASTEAFF. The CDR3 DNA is TGCGCCAGCAGCTTGGTGGGGGCCTCCACTGAAGCTTTCTTT.

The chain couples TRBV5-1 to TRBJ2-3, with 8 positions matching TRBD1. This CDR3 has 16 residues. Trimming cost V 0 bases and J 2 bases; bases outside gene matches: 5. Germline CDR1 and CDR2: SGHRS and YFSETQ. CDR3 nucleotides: TGCGCCAGCAGCTTGGGGAGACAGGGGCTCACAGATACGCAGTATTTT. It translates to CASSLGRQGLTDTQYF. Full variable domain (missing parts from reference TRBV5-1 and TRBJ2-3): KAGVTQTPRYLIKTRGQQVTLSCSPISGHRSVSWYQQTPGQGLQFLFEYFSETQRNKGNFPGRFSGRQFSNSRSEMNVSTLELGDSALYLCASSLGRQGLTDTQYFGPGTRLTVL.

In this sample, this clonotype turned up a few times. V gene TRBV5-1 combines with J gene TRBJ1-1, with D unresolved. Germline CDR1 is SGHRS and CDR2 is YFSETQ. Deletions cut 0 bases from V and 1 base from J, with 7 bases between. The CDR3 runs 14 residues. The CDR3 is CASSLVAENTEAFF. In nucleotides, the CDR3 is TGCGCCAGCAGCTTGGTGGCAGAGAACACTGAAGCTTTCTTT.

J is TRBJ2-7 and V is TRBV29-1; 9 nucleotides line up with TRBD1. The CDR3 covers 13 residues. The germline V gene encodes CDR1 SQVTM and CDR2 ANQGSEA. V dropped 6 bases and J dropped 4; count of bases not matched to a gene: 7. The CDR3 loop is CSVEDRGKYEQYF. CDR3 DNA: TGCAGCGTCGAGGACAGGGGAAAGTACGAGCAGTACTTC.

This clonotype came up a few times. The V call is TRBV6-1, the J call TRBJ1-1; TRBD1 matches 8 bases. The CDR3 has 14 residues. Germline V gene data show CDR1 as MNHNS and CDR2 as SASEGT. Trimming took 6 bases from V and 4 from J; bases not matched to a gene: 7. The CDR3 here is CASRGQVQITEAFF. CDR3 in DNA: TGTGCCAGCAGGGGACAGGTCCAGATCACTGAAGCTTTCTTT.

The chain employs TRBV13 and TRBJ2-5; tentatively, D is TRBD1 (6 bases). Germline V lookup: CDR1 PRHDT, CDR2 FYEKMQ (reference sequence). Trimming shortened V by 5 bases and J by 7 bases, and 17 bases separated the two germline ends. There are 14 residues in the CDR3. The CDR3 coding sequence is TGTGCCAGCAGCCCGAGGGACAAGCCTTGGACCCAGTACTTC. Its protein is CASSPRDKPWTQYF.

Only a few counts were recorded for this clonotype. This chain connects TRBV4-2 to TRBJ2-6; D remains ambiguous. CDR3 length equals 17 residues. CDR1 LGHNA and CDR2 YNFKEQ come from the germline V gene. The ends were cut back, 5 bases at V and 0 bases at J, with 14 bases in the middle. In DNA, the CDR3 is TGTGCCAGCAGCGGCGAGACACTGAGCTCTGGGGCCAACGTCCTGACTTTC. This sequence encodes CASSGETLSSGANVLTF.

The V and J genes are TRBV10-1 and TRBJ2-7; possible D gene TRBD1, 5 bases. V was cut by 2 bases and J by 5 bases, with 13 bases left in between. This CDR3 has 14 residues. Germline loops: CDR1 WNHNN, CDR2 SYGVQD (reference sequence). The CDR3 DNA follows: TGCGCCAGCAGTGAGAACCAGGGTACCCACGAGCAGTACTTC. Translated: CASSENQGTHEQYF.

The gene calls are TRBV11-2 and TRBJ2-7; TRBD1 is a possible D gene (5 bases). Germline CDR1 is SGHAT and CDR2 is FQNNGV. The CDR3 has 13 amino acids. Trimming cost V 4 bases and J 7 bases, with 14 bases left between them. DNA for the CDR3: TGTGCCAGCAGCTCGATCAGGGTTGGGGAGCAGTACTTC. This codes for CASSSIRVGEQYF.

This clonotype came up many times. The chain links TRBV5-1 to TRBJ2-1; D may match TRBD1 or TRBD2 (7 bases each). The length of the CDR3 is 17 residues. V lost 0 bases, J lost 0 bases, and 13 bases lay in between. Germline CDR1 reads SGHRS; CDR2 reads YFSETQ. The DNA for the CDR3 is TGCGCCAGCAGCTTGGGAGAGCGGGACAGCTCCTACAATGAGCAGTTCTTC. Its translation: CASSLGERDSSYNEQFF.

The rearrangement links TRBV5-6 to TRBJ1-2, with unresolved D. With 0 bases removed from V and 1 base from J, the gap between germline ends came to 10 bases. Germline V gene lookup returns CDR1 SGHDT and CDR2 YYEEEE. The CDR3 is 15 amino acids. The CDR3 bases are TGTGCCAGCAGCTTGGACCCTCGGGATAACTATGGCTACACCTTC. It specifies CASSLDPRDNYGYTF.

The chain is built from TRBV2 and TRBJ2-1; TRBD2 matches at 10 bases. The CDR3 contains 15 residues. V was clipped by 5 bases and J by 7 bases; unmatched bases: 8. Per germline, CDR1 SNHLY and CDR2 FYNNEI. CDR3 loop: CASSPTSGAANEQFF. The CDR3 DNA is TGTGCCAGCAGTCCTACTAGCGGGGCGGCAAATGAGCAGTTCTTC.

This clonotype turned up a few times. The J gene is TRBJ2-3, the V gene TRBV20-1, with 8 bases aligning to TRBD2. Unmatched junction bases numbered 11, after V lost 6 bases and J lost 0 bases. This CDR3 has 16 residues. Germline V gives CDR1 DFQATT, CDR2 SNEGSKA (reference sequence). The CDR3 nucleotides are TGCAGTGCGGTGGATCGAAAGCGGGGGAGCACAGATACGCAGTATTTT. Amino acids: CSAVDRKRGSTDTQYF.

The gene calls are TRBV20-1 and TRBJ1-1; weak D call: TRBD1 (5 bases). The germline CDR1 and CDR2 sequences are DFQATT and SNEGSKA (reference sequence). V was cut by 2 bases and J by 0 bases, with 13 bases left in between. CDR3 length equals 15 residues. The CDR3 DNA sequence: TGCAGTGCTAGATATCCTGGGGGGATGAACACTGAAGCTTTCTTT. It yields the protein CSARYPGGMNTEAFF.

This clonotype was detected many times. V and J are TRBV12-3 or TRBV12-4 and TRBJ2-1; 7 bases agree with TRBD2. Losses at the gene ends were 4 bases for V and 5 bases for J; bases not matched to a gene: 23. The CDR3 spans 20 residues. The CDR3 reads CASSSRVASGVLFPDNEQFF. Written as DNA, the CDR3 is TGTGCCAGCAGTTCCAGGGTGGCGAGCGGGGTCCTTTTCCCGGACAATGAGCAGTTCTTC.

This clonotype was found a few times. The DNA of the CDR3 is TGTGCCAGCAGCAGACTAGTGGGTGAGCAGTTCTTC. Protein product: CASSRLVGEQFF. The V gene is TRBV6-2 or TRBV6-3, the J gene TRBJ2-1; TRBD2 is a possible D gene (6 bases). The germline V gene encodes CDR1 MNHEY and CDR2 SVGEGT. The CDR3 contains 12 residues. V shed 6 bases and J shed 9 bases, with 12 bases lying between them.